This TCR beta chain emerged from a study of graft-versus-host responses after intestinal transplantation. Study overall: Every transplant recipient was induced with anti-thymocyte globulin, then maintained on tacrolimus and steroids for around 3 years.

Processing of graft tissue released intraepithelial and lamina propria lymphocytes. Trimming pared 1 base from V and 0 bases from J, leaving 2 bases between. The CDR3 is 13 residues long. CDR1 and CDR2 (germline): SGHTA, FQGNSA. TCRdb's table, derived via immunoSEQ multiplex PCR, lists solely in-frame clones and lacks some. This table holds around 9,800 clones, approximately 81% found once. A remark on this clone: The antigen is undetermined.

Study results and caveats: Recipient bone marrow held GvH clones, some seen earlier in ileum or blood.

The receptor was isolated from a human patient who received an intestinal transplant, so some T cells may come from the graft donor. The genes are TRBV7-2 and TRBJ2-3; D gene unclear. The sequencing here drew on ileum tissue, taken 500 to 550 days after intestinal transplant. CDR3 sequence reads: CASSLDSTDTQYF. Here the CDR3 DNA reads TGTGCCAGCAGCTTAGACAGCACAGATACGCAGTATTTT.